The rows below give T cell receptor beta chains drawn from one sample of a study of cytomegalovirus exposure and HLA in healthy donors. Measured with immunoSEQ multiplex PCR; TCRdb has only the in-frame clones, and not every one. The sample lists some 38,000 clones; just under 95% were seen once. Sequencing used PBMCs. The source of these receptors is a man aged 18 to 35 in good health and CMV-seronegative. Each CDR3 is given with its conserved first and last residue. D genes are given only for firm matches. Clone size is given for some rows only: seen once, a few or many times, or a class if the clone is expanded.

abundance: .
d_gene: TRBD1
v_gene: TRBV4-1
j_gene: TRBJ2-7
CDR3nt: TGCGCCAGCACCCCCGGACAGGGGCCCATCTACGAGCAGTACTTC
CDR3aa: CASTPGQGPIYEQYF

abundance: .
d_gene: TRBD2
v_gene: TRBV4-2
j_gene: TRBJ2-7
CDR3nt: TGTGCCAGCAGCCAGACCAACCGGGCGGGGGGGCTCGAGCAGTACTTC
CDR3aa: CASSQTNRAGGLEQYF

abundance: few
d_gene: TRBD1
v_gene: TRBV2
j_gene: TRBJ1-5
CDR3nt: TGTGCCAGCAGTACAGGGGGCAATCAGCCCCAGCATTTT
CDR3aa: CASSTGGNQPQHF

abundance: once
d_gene: TRBD1
v_gene: TRBV11-3
j_gene: TRBJ2-2
CDR3nt: TGTGCCAGCAGCTATACAGGGGGCAACACCGGGGAGCTGTTTTTT
CDR3aa: CASSYTGGNTGELFF

abundance: .
d_gene: .
v_gene: TRBV7-3
j_gene: TRBJ2-3
CDR3nt: TGTGCCAGCAGCTTAGGCCCTACAGATACGCAGTATTTT
CDR3aa: CASSLGPTDTQYF

abundance: .
d_gene: .
v_gene: TRBV28
j_gene: TRBJ1-3
CDR3nt: TGTGCCAGCAGTCTGGGAAACACCATATATTTT
CDR3aa: CASSLGNTIYF

abundance: .
d_gene: .
v_gene: TRBV10-1
j_gene: TRBJ2-5
CDR3nt: TGCGCCAGCAATACAGGGTTTTGCGAGACCCAGTACTTC
CDR3aa: CASNTGFCETQYF

abundance: .
d_gene: TRBD1
v_gene: TRBV19
j_gene: TRBJ1-2
CDR3nt: TGTGCCAGTAGTTTCGACAGGGCATACGATGGCTACACCTTC
CDR3aa: CASSFDRAYDGYTF

abundance: .
d_gene: .
v_gene: TRBV5-1
j_gene: TRBJ2-5
CDR3nt: TGCGCCAGCAGCCCTACTTCGATAAAGATTTTCGAGACCCAGTACTTC
CDR3aa: CASSPTSIKIFETQYF

abundance: .
d_gene: .
v_gene: TRBV19
j_gene: TRBJ2-2
CDR3nt: TGTGCCAGTAGTCCACTGCGGGGAGGTCTGAACACCGGGGAGCTGTTTTTT
CDR3aa: CASSPLRGGLNTGELFF

abundance: .
d_gene: .
v_gene: TRBV27
j_gene: TRBJ2-7
CDR3nt: TGTGCCAGCAGTTTGGGGGGTCTGACCTACTACGAGCAGTACTTC
CDR3aa: CASSLGGLTYYEQYF

abundance: .
d_gene: .
v_gene: TRBV7-8
j_gene: TRBJ2-2
CDR3nt: TGTGCCAGCACCTCTTGGAGGGTGGCCGGGGAGCTGTTTTTT
CDR3aa: CASTSWRVAGELFF

abundance: .
d_gene: TRBD2
v_gene: TRBV6-5
j_gene: TRBJ2-1
CDR3nt: TGTGCCAGCAGAAACCCGGGACTAGCGCACAATGAGCAGTTCTTC
CDR3aa: CASRNPGLAHNEQFF

abundance: .
d_gene: TRBD1
v_gene: TRBV7-9
j_gene: TRBJ2-7
CDR3nt: TGTGCCAGCAGCTCGATGGGACAGTCCTACGAGCAGTACTTC
CDR3aa: CASSSMGQSYEQYF

abundance: .
d_gene: .
v_gene: TRBV27
j_gene: TRBJ1-1
CDR3nt: TGTGCCAGCAGTTCCCGGACACTTTCTGAAGCTTTCTTT
CDR3aa: CASSSRTLSEAFF

abundance: .
d_gene: TRBD2
v_gene: TRBV7-2
j_gene: TRBJ2-3
CDR3nt: TGTGCCAGCAGCTTTAGCGGGACAAGCACAGATACGCAGTATTTT
CDR3aa: CASSFSGTSTDTQYF

abundance: .
d_gene: .
v_gene: TRBV5-6
j_gene: TRBJ2-4
CDR3nt: TGTGCCAGCAGCTTGTACGGAGAAGGTGAAAACATTCAGTACTTC
CDR3aa: CASSLYGEGENIQYF

abundance: .
d_gene: TRBD1
v_gene: TRBV4-1
j_gene: TRBJ2-7
CDR3nt: TGCGCCAGCAGCCTCTCCCCGGGGGACAGGAGCTACGAGCAGTACTTC
CDR3aa: CASSLSPGDRSYEQYF

abundance: once
d_gene: TRBD1
v_gene: TRBV5-1
j_gene: TRBJ2-7
CDR3nt: TGCGCCAGTACCAGACAGGGATTCTACGAGCAGTACTTC
CDR3aa: CASTRQGFYEQYF

abundance: .
d_gene: TRBD2
v_gene: TRBV6-4
j_gene: TRBJ2-3
CDR3nt: TGTGCCAGCAGTGAGGGGGGGAGCACAGATACGCAGTATTTT
CDR3aa: CASSEGGSTDTQYF

abundance: few
d_gene: .
v_gene: TRBV7-9
j_gene: TRBJ2-7
CDR3nt: TGTGCCAGCAGCCAGGGACAACAAAACGAGCAGTACTTC
CDR3aa: CASSQGQQNEQYF

abundance: .
d_gene: .
v_gene: TRBV4-1
j_gene: TRBJ2-7
CDR3nt: TGCGCCAGCAGCCAAGCTCATGGGACACTGGGATCCTACGAGCAGTACTTC
CDR3aa: CASSQAHGTLGSYEQYF

abundance: .
d_gene: TRBD1
v_gene: TRBV15
j_gene: TRBJ2-5
CDR3nt: TGTGCCACCAGCAGAAACCCCGGGACAGAAGAGACCCAGTACTTC
CDR3aa: CATSRNPGTEETQYF

abundance: once
d_gene: .
v_gene: TRBV5-1
j_gene: TRBJ2-3
CDR3nt: TGCGCCAGCAGCTTGGTGCAGGGCACAGATACGCAGTATTTT
CDR3aa: CASSLVQGTDTQYF

abundance: .
d_gene: .
v_gene: TRBV11-2
j_gene: TRBJ2-2
CDR3nt: TGTGCCAGCAGCTTAGAAGTAGCGGCGAACACCGGGGAGCTGTTTTTT
CDR3aa: CASSLEVAANTGELFF

abundance: .
d_gene: .
v_gene: TRBV5-1
j_gene: TRBJ2-3
CDR3nt: TGCGCCAGCACCCTCGGAACAGGATACACAGATACGCAGTATTTT
CDR3aa: CASTLGTGYTDTQYF

abundance: .
d_gene: .
v_gene: TRBV6-5
j_gene: TRBJ1-2
CDR3nt: TGTGCCAGCAGTTACAGTAACACCCCTGGTGGCTACACCTTC
CDR3aa: CASSYSNTPGGYTF

abundance: .
d_gene: TRBD1
v_gene: TRBV27
j_gene: TRBJ1-1
CDR3nt: TGTGCCAGCAGTGCCAGGGGGCCATCGAACACTGAAGCTTTCTTT
CDR3aa: CASSARGPSNTEAFF

abundance: .
d_gene: .
v_gene: TRBV19
j_gene: TRBJ2-2
CDR3nt: TGTGCCAGTAGTATTAGGGGGGGGGCCGGGGAGCTGTTTTTT
CDR3aa: CASSIRGGAGELFF

abundance: once
d_gene: .
v_gene: TRBV28
j_gene: TRBJ2-1
CDR3nt: TGTGCCAGCACGCCATTCGAGGACAATGAGCAGTTCTTC
CDR3aa: CASTPFEDNEQFF

abundance: .
d_gene: .
v_gene: TRBV30
j_gene: TRBJ1-5
CDR3nt: TGTGCCTGGAGTGACAGGGGCAATCAGCCCCAGCATTTT
CDR3aa: CAWSDRGNQPQHF

abundance: few
d_gene: TRBD2
v_gene: TRBV2
j_gene: TRBJ2-2
CDR3nt: TGTGCCAGCAGTGAGACTAGCGGGGGGGCCGGGGAGCTGTTTTTT
CDR3aa: CASSETSGGAGELFF

abundance: .
d_gene: .
v_gene: TRBV6-5
j_gene: TRBJ2-7
CDR3nt: TGTGCCAGCACGTATACCCAGGGTTACGAGCAGTACTTC
CDR3aa: CASTYTQGYEQYF

abundance: .
d_gene: TRBD2
v_gene: TRBV5-1
j_gene: TRBJ2-1
CDR3nt: TGCGCCAGCGCCGGCGTTAGCGGGAGCTCCTACAATGAGCAGTTCTTC
CDR3aa: CASAGVSGSSYNEQFF